Listed below are T cell receptor beta chains from one sample, sequenced in a study of shared clonotypes between healthy human individuals. Generated by immunoSEQ multiplex PCR, the TCRdb table keeps only in-frame clones and is missing some. In the table there are over a million clones, about three quarters of which are singletons. Input material: memory CD4+ T cells sorted from blood. The receptors were gathered from a man aged 18-30 years in good health. CDR3s include the opening cysteine and the closing phenylalanine or tryptophan. The D gene is left open where the match is weak. Clone sizes are given selectively: once, few, many, or a class where the clone is expanded.

>TRBD2|NA|TRBV10-3|TRBJ2-1
CATERGRLAGGPKENEQFF
TGTGCCACCGAACGAGGTAGACTAGCGGGAGGGCCCAAGGAAAATGAGCAGTTCTTC
>NA|few|TRBV10-1|TRBJ2-2
CASSESLFGGELFF
TGCGCCAGCAGTGAGTCTCTTTTCGGCGGGGAGCTGTTTTTT
>NA|NA|TRBV6-1|TRBJ1-6
CASSPNTVSGTPLHF
TGTGCCAGCAGTCCCAATACCGTATCAGGGACACCCCTCCACTTT
>NA|NA|TRBV6-1|TRBJ2-7
CASSGATLGEQYF
TGTGCCAGCAGTGGAGCGACCCTAGGGGAGCAGTACTTC
>NA|NA|TRBV18|TRBJ1-1
CASSPMGGTEAFF
TGTGCCAGCTCACCCATGGGGGGCACTGAAGCTTTCTTT
>NA|NA|TRBV5-1|TRBJ2-7
CASRSQGMPNEQYF
TGCGCCAGCAGATCTCAGGGTATGCCTAACGAGCAGTACTTC
>TRBD1|NA|TRBV11-2|TRBJ2-3
CASSAKDRAKYF
TGTGCCAGCAGCGCCAAGGACAGGGCAAAGTATTTT
>TRBD2|NA|TRBV7-9|TRBJ2-2
CASSLASGNTGELFF
TGTGCCAGCAGCTTGGCTAGCGGAAACACCGGGGAGCTGTTTTTT
>NA|NA|TRBV5-1|TRBJ2-6
CASSSSPGANVLTF
TGCGCCAGCAGCTCATCCCCTGGGGCCAACGTCCTGACTTTC
>NA|NA|TRBV19|TRBJ1-3
CASSAQGTSGNTIYF
TGTGCCAGTAGCGCACAGGGAACTTCTGGAAACACCATATATTTT
>NA|NA|TRBV7-2|TRBJ2-1
CASSLGLPGYNEQFF
TGTGCCAGCAGCTTAGGACTCCCTGGGTACAATGAGCAGTTCTTC
>TRBD1|NA|TRBV30|TRBJ2-2
CAWKAQGVGELFF
TGTGCCTGGAAGGCGCAGGGGGTCGGGGAGCTGTTTTTT
>NA|NA|TRBV7-2|TRBJ2-3
CASSEGPRTDTQYF
TGTGCCAGCAGCGAAGGACCTCGCACAGATACGCAGTATTTT
>NA|NA|TRBV23-1|TRBJ2-1
CASSQEAGTEQFF
TGCGCCAGCAGTCAGGAAGCCGGGACAGAGCAGTTCTTC
>NA|NA|TRBV18|TRBJ2-3
CASSQSLAYTDTQYF
TGTGCCAGCTCACAATCCCTAGCGTACACAGATACGCAGTATTTT
>NA|few|TRBV27|TRBJ1-2
CASSQDGSRNYGYTF
TGTGCCAGCAGTCAAGACGGGAGCCGTAACTATGGCTACACCTTC
>NA|NA|TRBV5-1|TRBJ1-3
CASSLHAYQGQTSGNTIYF
TGCGCCAGCAGCTTGCACGCTTACCAAGGACAGACCTCTGGAAACACCATATATTTT
>NA|few|TRBV7-2|TRBJ1-5
CASSLQAGPNQPQHF
TGTGCCAGCAGCTTACAGGCGGGCCCCAATCAGCCCCAGCATTTT
>NA|NA|TRBV9|TRBJ2-2
CASGGIGAGELFF
TGTGCCAGTGGGGGGATCGGCGCCGGGGAGCTGTTTTTT
>TRBD1|once|TRBV7-9|TRBJ1-3
CASRRTGASGNTIYF
TGTGCCAGCAGGCGCACAGGGGCCTCTGGAAACACCATATATTTT
>TRBD2|NA|TRBV6-1|TRBJ2-7
CASSAGTSVVEQYF
TGTGCCAGCAGTGCCGGGACTAGCGTCGTCGAGCAGTACTTC
>NA|NA|TRBV9|TRBJ1-6
CASSPRPGNNSPLHF
TGTGCCAGCAGCCCTAGACCGGGGAATAATTCACCCCTCCACTTT
>NA|NA|TRBV6-6|TRBJ2-5
CASWGLRETQYF
TGTGCCAGCTGGGGGCTACGGGAGACCCAGTACTTC
>NA|NA|TRBV4-3|TRBJ2-3
CASSQDPRRADTQYF
TGCGCCAGCAGCCAAGACCCCCGTAGGGCAGATACGCAGTATTTT
>NA|NA|TRBV14|TRBJ2-3
CASSQEYTQYF
TGTGCCAGCAGCCAGGAATATACGCAGTATTTT
>NA|NA|TRBV7-2|TRBJ1-5
CASSRLDRFRYSNQPQHF
TGTGCCAGCAGTCGTCTCGATCGATTCCGGTATAGCAATCAGCCCCAGCATTTT
>TRBD1|NA|TRBV5-6|TRBJ1-4
CASSDDREREKLFF
TGTGCCAGCAGCGACGACAGGGAACGTGAAAAACTGTTTTTT
>NA|NA|TRBV6-5|TRBJ2-7
CASSYSGSAYEQYF
TGTGCCAGCAGTTACTCGGGCAGCGCCTACGAGCAGTACTTC
>NA|NA|TRBV5-8|TRBJ2-2
CASSLEQGGELFF
TGCGCCAGCAGCTTGGAGCAGGGCGGGGAGCTGTTTTTT